This T cell receptor (beta chain) was sequenced for a study of shared clonotypes between healthy human individuals. Clones were read by immunoSEQ multiplex PCR, and TCRdb kept only the in-frame ones, dropping some. The sample includes roughly 2,000,000 clones, 90% to 95% of them seen just once. Naive-designated CD8 cells lacked CD45RO, were positively enriched for CCR7, and omitted terminally differentiated effector memory CD45RA+ cells. Healthy and HIV-negative, the adult donors had no recent acute infections or vaccinations. The CDR3 has 17 amino acids. V was trimmed by 5 bases and J by 5 bases, leaving 22 bases between them. Germline CDR1 SGHAT, CDR2 FQNNGV.

The V call is TRBV11-2, the J call TRBJ2-1, with D possibly being TRBD1 (6 bases). This clonotype was sampled from a man younger than 35 in good health. Some clones in this sample may be carry-over from other donors' samples. Specimen: naive CD8+ T cells from PBMCs. CDR3 amino acids: CASSPGSRQASDNEQFF. The CDR3 DNA follows: TGTGCCAGCAGCCCAGGTTCGAGACAGGCTTCAGACAATGAGCAGTTCTTC.